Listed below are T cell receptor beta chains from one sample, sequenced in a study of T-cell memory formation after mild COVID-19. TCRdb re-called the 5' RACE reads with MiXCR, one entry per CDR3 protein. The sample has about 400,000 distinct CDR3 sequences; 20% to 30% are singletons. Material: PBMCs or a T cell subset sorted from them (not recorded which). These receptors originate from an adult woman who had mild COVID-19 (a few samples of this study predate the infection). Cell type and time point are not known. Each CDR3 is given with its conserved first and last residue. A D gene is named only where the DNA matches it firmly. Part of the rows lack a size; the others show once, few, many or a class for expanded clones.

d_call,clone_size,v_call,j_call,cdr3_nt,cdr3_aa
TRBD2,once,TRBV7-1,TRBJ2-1,TGTGCCAGCAGCTCACCCGACGGGGGGGGGGATGAGCAGTTCTTC,CASSSPDGGGDEQFF
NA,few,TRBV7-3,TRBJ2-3,TGTGCCAGCAGCTTACTTGGGGGCACTAGCACAGATACGCAGTATTTT,CASSLLGGTSTDTQYF
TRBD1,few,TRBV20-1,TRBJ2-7,TGCAGTGCTAGAAATCGGATCGGCACAGGGGGGACGCGGCTGTACTTC,CSARNRIGTGGTRLYF
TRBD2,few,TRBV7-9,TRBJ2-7,TGTGCCAGCAGCTTGACGGAGCTAGCGGGGCGCGAGCAGTACTTC,CASSLTELAGREQYF
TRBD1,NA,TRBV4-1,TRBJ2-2,TGCGCCAGCAGCCAAGGCTTAACAGGGGTGAAGACCGGGGAGCTGTTTTTT,CASSQGLTGVKTGELFF
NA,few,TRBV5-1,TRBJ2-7,TGCGCCAGCGGGGAGGGGGGTAGTACCTACGAGCAGTACTTC,CASGEGGSTYEQYF
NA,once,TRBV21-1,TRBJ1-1,TGTGCCAGCAGCAACCGGCGACAGGATCTGAACACTGAAGCTTTCTTT,CASSNRRQDLNTEAFF
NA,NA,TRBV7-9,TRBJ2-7,TGTGCCAGCAGCGCGAGGGGCTACGAGCAGTACTTC,CASSARGYEQYF
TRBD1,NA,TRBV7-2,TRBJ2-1,TGTGCCAGCAGCTTAGACAGGGGACGTAGGAATGAGCAGTTCTTC,CASSLDRGRRNEQFF
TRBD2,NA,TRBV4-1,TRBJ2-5,TGCGCCAGCAGCCAGGGGGTCCTAGCGGAGCCCTTTTCAGAGACCCAGTACTTC,CASSQGVLAEPFSETQYF
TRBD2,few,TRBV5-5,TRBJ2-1,TGTGCCAGCAGCCCACCGCTAGCGGGAGTTCAAAATGAGCAGTTCTTC,CASSPPLAGVQNEQFF